Following are 18 T cell receptor beta chains from one sample sequenced in a study of T cells in Graves' hyperthyroidism and ophthalmopathy. Amplification yielded TCR beta CDR3 regions, with RNA transcripts as the source. The study used the HTBI primer set for a first-round RT-PCR of the TCR CDR3. In TCRdb, the multiplex PCR reads were re-called with MiXCR into one record per CDR3 protein. The data hold 700,000 or so distinct CDR3 sequences, with around 15% observed a single time. Input material: blood. All receptors come from a man aged 18 to 30 with Graves' hyperthyroidism.

The sample holds a few counts of this clonotype. The rearrangement uses TRBV7-2 and TRBJ1-2, with D unclear. There are 12 residues in the CDR3. The V gene's germline CDR1 is SGHTA and CDR2 FQGNSA. The V gene lost 2 bases and the J gene lost 13 bases, with 14 bases spanning the gap. The CDR3 region is CASSLLARLSTF. CDR3 coding DNA: TGTGCCAGCAGCTTACTTGCCCGGTTAAGCACCTTC.

This clonotype was detected many times. This chain connects TRBV3-1 to TRBJ1-1; D not resolved. This CDR3 region has 12 residues. Germline values: CDR1 LGHDT, CDR2 YNNKEL (reference sequence). Between the trimmed V and J ends, which lost 1 base and 5 bases, there was a span of 5 bases. CDR3 in amino acids: CASSQGRTEAFF. The CDR3 nucleotides read TGTGCCAGCAGCCAAGGTCGGACTGAAGCTTTCTTT.

A few counts support this clonotype. The V and J genes are TRBV20-1 and TRBJ2-6, with 8 bases fitting TRBD1. Germline V gene data show CDR1 as DFQATT and CDR2 as SNEGSKA (reference sequence). V shed 4 bases and J 2 bases; nucleotides not matched to a gene: 13. This CDR3 comprises 18 residues. The CDR3 spells CSAIFVRGRPPGANVLTF. The CDR3 DNA sequence: TGCAGTGCTATATTCGTCAGGGGGCGACCCCCTGGGGCCAACGTCCTGACTTTC.

This chain uses TRBV20-1 with TRBJ2-5, with TRBD2 as a possible D gene (6 bases). CDR1 DFQATT and CDR2 SNEGSKA come from the germline V gene (reference sequence). V lost 1 base to trimming and J lost 13 bases, with 13 bases between them. This CDR3 has 11 amino acids. The CDR3 DNA follows: TGCAGTGCTAGAGGATCGGACTACCCGTACTTC. Translating gives CSARGSDYPYF.

This clonotype was counted between two and nine times. The V and J genes are TRBV7-2 and TRBJ1-5; D gene ambiguous. This CDR3 has 15 residues. V was shortened by 5 bases and J by 0 bases, with 11 bases between the two germline ends. Looked up from germline, CDR1 is SGHTA and CDR2 is FQGNSA. The CDR3 bases are TGTGCCAGCAGCCAAGGAGCGTATAGCAATCAGCCCCAGCATTTT. The encoded protein is CASSQGAYSNQPQHF.

Note on this clonotype: The conserved final phenylalanine or tryptophan is absent from the CDR3, which likely points to a read error. The chain carries TRBV12-3 or TRBV12-4 and TRBJ1-3, with no clear D. Trimming cost V 8 bases and J 3 bases, with 8 bases left between them. CDR3 length: 12 residues. CDR3 sequence (DNA): TGTGCCAGCGGACTTTTTGGAAACACCATATATCTT. As protein: CASGLFGNTIYL.

This chain links TRBV29-1 with TRBJ2-3; D is perhaps TRBD2 (6 bases). The CDR3 is made up of 14 amino acids. V was shortened by 1 base and J by 6 bases, with 14 bases between the two germline ends. CDR1 and CDR2 (germline): SQVTM, ANQGSEA. The CDR3 is CSVEGDSNTDTQYF. The CDR3 nucleotides are TGCAGCGTTGAAGGGGACTCCAACACGGATACGCAGTATTTT.

This clonotype was recorded a few times. This chain uses TRBV7-9 with TRBJ1-4; weak D call: TRBD1 (6 bases). V was pared by 7 bases and J by 12 bases, with 12 bases between. The CDR3 totals 11 residues. CDR1 and CDR2 from the germline V gene are SEHNR and FQNEAQ (reference sequence). CDR3 residues: CASTWGQELFF. For the CDR3, the DNA is TGTGCCAGCACCTGGGGGCAGGAACTGTTTTTT. Full variable domain (missing parts from reference TRBV7-9 and TRBJ1-4): DTGVSQNPRHKITKRGQNVTFRCDPISEHNRLYWYRQTLGQGPEFLTYFQNEAQLEKSRLLSDRFSAERPKGSFSTLEIQRTEQGDSAMYLCASTWGQELFFGSGTQLSVL.

In this sample, this clonotype turned up many times. V is TRBV28 and J is TRBJ2-7; 10 bases map to TRBD2. In germline, CDR1 is MDHEN, CDR2 SYDVKM. This CDR3 spans 16 amino acids. Trimming took 2 bases from V and 3 from J; bases not matched to a gene: 7. The CDR3 nucleotides are TGTGCCAGCAGTTTAGCCGGGACTAGCGCTCACTACGAGCAGTACTTC. As protein: CASSLAGTSAHYEQYF.

This sequence joins TRBV20-1 and TRBJ1-4, with 8 bases aligning to TRBD1. CDR3 length: 15 residues. The V and J ends lost 3 bases and 3 bases, in that order; junction bases with no gene match: 6. Germline CDR1 and CDR2: DFQATT and SNEGSKA (reference sequence). Here the CDR3 DNA reads TGCAGTGCTAGCGCCGCAGGGGGCTCTAATGAAAAACTGTTTTTT. This encodes CSASAAGGSNEKLFF.

This clonotype was observed many times. The chain combines TRBV28 with TRBJ2-7, with D possibly being TRBD1 or TRBD2 (5 bases each). The germline V and J ends were trimmed by 1 base and 2 bases, with 15 bases remaining between them. Germline-derived CDR1 and CDR2 are MDHEN and SYDVKM. This CDR3 comprises 16 residues. The CDR3 reads CASSLSLIRGPYEQYF. In DNA, the CDR3 is TGTGCCAGCAGTTTATCTCTTATCCGGGGACCCTACGAGCAGTACTTC.

The table lists this clonotype with many counts. V and J are TRBV30 and TRBJ2-5, with 7 bases that match TRBD2. Germline V gene data show CDR1 as GTSNPN and CDR2 as SVGIG (reference sequence). This CDR3 spans 12 amino acids. Losses at the gene ends were 1 base for V and 4 bases for J; bases not matched to a gene: 0. The CDR3 sequence is CAWSGGGETQYF. CDR3 coding DNA: TGTGCCTGGAGTGGCGGGGGAGAGACCCAGTACTTC.

The V gene is TRBV18, the J gene TRBJ2-1; 7 bases map to TRBD2. The germline CDR1 and CDR2 sequences are KGHSH and LQKENI. The CDR3 covers 16 residues. Unmatched junction bases numbered 14, after V lost 5 bases and J lost 7 bases. The CDR3: CASSYSAGLKWNEQFF. The CDR3 DNA sequence: TGTGCCAGCTCATATTCTGCGGGACTAAAGTGGAATGAGCAGTTCTTC.

This clonotype was detected only a few times. DNA of the CDR3: TGCGCCAGCAGCACACGGACTCCCTACGAGCAGTACTTC. Protein: CASSTRTPYEQYF. The J gene is TRBJ2-7, the V gene TRBV5-1; D may be TRBD2 (5 bases). From germline, CDR1 is SGHRS and CDR2 YFSETQ. The CDR3 is 13 amino acids. With 4 bases removed from V and 2 bases from J, the gap between germline ends came to 10 bases.

This clonotype was recorded at least ten times. The J gene is TRBJ2-7, the V gene TRBV2; the D gene could be TRBD1 or TRBD2 (6 bases each). This CDR3 region has 13 residues. Germline V gene sequence: CDR1 SNHLY, CDR2 FYNNEI. The ends were cut back, 8 bases at V and 2 bases at J, with 13 bases in the middle. This CDR3 is CASYREVAYEQYF. The CDR3 DNA reads as TGTGCCAGCTACAGGGAGGTCGCCTACGAGCAGTACTTC. The full variable domain, its missing parts supplied by reference TRBV2 and TRBJ2-7, is EPEVTQTPSHQVTQMGQEVILRCVPISNHLYFYWYRQILGQKVEFLVSFYNNEISEKSEIFDDQFSVERPDGSNFTLKIRSTKLEDSAMYFCASYREVAYEQYFGPGTRLTVT.

The V gene is TRBV5-4, the J gene TRBJ2-5; no firm D call. This CDR3 has 15 residues. Germline V CDR1 and CDR2: SGHNT, YYREEE (reference sequence). The ends were cut back, 0 bases at V and 2 bases at J, with 11 bases in the middle. This chain's CDR3 is CASSLEVREQETQYF. For the CDR3, the DNA is TGTGCCAGCAGCTTGGAAGTCCGCGAACAAGAGACCCAGTACTTC.

The chain joins TRBV7-2 to TRBJ1-6; a possible D gene is TRBD1 (5 bases). Between the trimmed V and J ends, which lost 5 bases and 7 bases, there was a span of 18 bases. Germline V lookup: CDR1 SGHTA, CDR2 FQGNSA. There are 16 residues in the CDR3. The CDR3 protein is CASSRPVGTANSPLHF. The CDR3 DNA reads as TGTGCCAGCAGCCGCCCGGTGGGGACGGCAAATTCACCCCTCCACTTT.

This clonotype was seen at least ten times. This sequence joins TRBV2 and TRBJ2-7; 7 positions match TRBD2. The CDR3 spans 14 residues. V was pared by 6 bases and J by 3 bases, with 8 bases of the junction left unmatched. Germline V gene lookup returns CDR1 SNHLY and CDR2 FYNNEI. The CDR3 DNA follows: TGTGCCAGCAGATCGCGGGGAGGGTTCTACGAGCAGTACTTC. This translates into CASRSRGGFYEQYF.